The 25 T cell receptor beta chains in this list originate from one sample, sequenced in a study of TIL therapy for anti-PD-1-resistant metastatic lung cancer. The libraries were made with immunoSEQ v3. The table came from immunoSEQ multiplex PCR; TCRdb's copy has only in-frame clones and leaves some out. The table shows tens of thousands of clones, with over 70% occurring only once. Time point of the sample: pre-treatment sample, taken before nivolumab and TIL therapy. This specimen consisted of blood, obtained at baseline. These TCRs come from a person between 25 and 80 years old with non-small cell lung cancer.

The V and J genes are TRBV7-9 and TRBJ1-4, with D perhaps TRBD1 (5 bases). The CDR3 runs 14 residues. V was pared by 6 bases and J by 4 bases, with 12 bases between. CDR1 is SEHNR, CDR2 FQNEAQ, per germline (reference sequence). The CDR3 sequence is CASREGTYNEKLFF. DNA of the CDR3: TGTGCCAGCAGGGAAGGGACTTATAATGAAAAACTGTTTTTT.

This clone was counted between two and nine times. The chain recombines TRBV2 with TRBJ1-2; D may be TRBD1 (5 bases). Trimming left V 3 bases short and J 8 bases short, with 10 bases between. Germline V gives CDR1 SNHLY, CDR2 FYNNEI. The CDR3 totals 12 residues. In nucleotides, the CDR3 is TGTGCCAGCAGTGACCAGGGTCTCGGCTACACCTTC. Translating it yields CASSDQGLGYTF.

The chain couples TRBV19 to TRBJ2-1, with TRBD2 matching 8 bases. Losses at the gene ends were 5 bases for V and 4 bases for J; bases not matched to a gene: 4. Germline lookup yields CDR1 LNHDA and CDR2 SQIVND (reference sequence). CDR3 length: 14 residues. CDR3 coding DNA: TGTGCCAGTAGTTTAGCGGGAACTTACAATGAGCAGTTCTTC. This gives the protein CASSLAGTYNEQFF.

The chain combines TRBV2 with TRBJ1-1; tentative D call: TRBD1 (5 bases). V lost 5 bases and J 1 base, leaving 8 bases between the germline ends. Germline values: CDR1 SNHLY, CDR2 FYNNEI. This CDR3 contains 13 residues. Here the CDR3 DNA reads TGTGCCAGCAGTTCTGACAGGAACACTGAAGCTTTCTTT. Its protein is CASSSDRNTEAFF.

V is TRBV10-2 and J is TRBJ2-7, with D possibly TRBD2 on 5 matching bases. Germline values: CDR1 WSHSY, CDR2 SAAADI. This CDR3 has 14 residues. V shed 3 bases and J shed 3 bases, with 12 bases lying between them. The CDR3 nucleotides are TGCGCCAGCAGTGATCAGCGGAAAGGCTACGAGCAGTACTTC. Translation: CASSDQRKGYEQYF.

The genes are TRBV7-9 and TRBJ1-4, with a tentative D call TRBD1 (6 bases). In germline, CDR1 is SEHNR, CDR2 FQNEAQ (reference sequence). The CDR3 loop spans 18 amino acids. Trimming removed 0 bases at V and 0 bases at J, with 14 bases between. The CDR3 bases are TGTGCCAGCAGCTTAGCGAGAGGGCAGGGGACAACTAATGAAAAACTGTTTTTT. Amino acids: CASSLARGQGTTNEKLFF. The whole variable domain, filled in from reference TRBV7-9 and TRBJ1-4, reads DTGVSQNPRHKITKRGQNVTFRCDPISEHNRLYWYRQTLGQGPEFLTYFQNEAQLEKSRLLSDRFSAERPKGSFSTLEIQRTEQGDSAMYLCASSLARGQGTTNEKLFFGSGTQLSVL.

The chain is built from TRBV2 and TRBJ2-7, with 9 bases aligning to TRBD1. CDR1 and CDR2 (germline): SNHLY, FYNNEI. CDR3 size: 16 residues. J was trimmed by 6 bases and V by 6 bases; bases with no gene match: 15. The CDR3 DNA follows: TGTGCCAGCAGGGGGGGGACAGGGCTAAAGGGTGGCGAGCAGTACTTC. Protein sequence: CASRGGTGLKGGEQYF.

The chain is built from TRBV28 and TRBJ2-2; TRBD1 matches at 8 bases. The length of the CDR3 is 14 residues. Germline-derived CDR1 and CDR2 are MDHEN and SYDVKM. J gave up 6 bases and V 6 bases, and 6 bases lay outside the gene matches. The CDR3 here is CASSISQGAGELFF. DNA for the CDR3: TGTGCCAGCAGCATCTCACAGGGGGCCGGGGAGCTGTTTTTT.

This chain links TRBV5-1 with TRBJ2-5, with 11 bases lining up with TRBD2. After removal of 5 bases from V and 1 base from J, the junction contained 4 bases not matched to a gene. The germline CDR1 and CDR2 sequences are SGHRS and YFSETQ. The CDR3 is 15 residues long. CDR3 in amino acids: CASRFSGGAQETQYF. As DNA, the CDR3 is TGCGCCAGCAGGTTTAGCGGGGGGGCCCAAGAGACCCAGTACTTC.

This chain joins TRBV30 and TRBJ2-6; D is unclear. Germline V gene sequence: CDR1 GTSNPN, CDR2 SVGIG (reference sequence). The V gene lost 2 bases and the J gene lost 0 bases, with 8 bases spanning the gap. The CDR3 length is 15 residues. The DNA of the CDR3 is TGTGCCTGGAGTAAGGAACCCTCTGGGGCCAACGTCCTGACTTTC. Protein product: CAWSKEPSGANVLTF.

V and J are TRBV6-6 and TRBJ1-1; no firm D call. Looked up from germline, CDR1 is MNHNY and CDR2 is SVGAGI (reference sequence). V was pared by 7 bases and J by 0 bases, with 9 bases between. The CDR3 runs to 13 residues. CDR3 coding DNA: TGTGCCAGCATGAAAATAATGAACACTGAAGCTTTCTTT. Translating gives CASMKIMNTEAFF.

The J gene is TRBJ2-7, the V gene TRBV15; D possibly corresponds to TRBD1 (6 bases). CDR1 and CDR2 (germline): LNHNV, YYDKDF (reference sequence). The V gene lost 0 bases and the J gene lost 4 bases, with 16 bases spanning the gap. The CDR3 has 16 residues. The CDR3 sequence: CATSRDLTGGLYEQYF. The CDR3 region has the DNA TGTGCCACCAGCAGAGATTTGACAGGCGGCTTGTACGAGCAGTACTTC.

This clone was observed a few times. This rearrangement joins TRBV7-8 to TRBJ2-2; D is perhaps TRBD1 or TRBD2 (5 bases each). Trimming removed 3 bases from V and 6 bases from J, with 14 bases in between. The CDR3 runs 15 residues. In germline, CDR1 is SGHVS, CDR2 FQNEAQ. The CDR3 nucleotides read TGTGCCAGCAGCTTTGGGGGTCTAGGGCCCGGGGAGCTGTTTTTT. Encoded protein: CASSFGGLGPGELFF.

J is TRBJ2-7 and V is TRBV5-1, with D unresolved. The CDR3 totals 18 residues. The V gene lost 2 bases and the J gene lost 0 bases, with 21 bases spanning the gap. Per the germline V gene, CDR1 is SGHRS and CDR2 is YFSETQ. The CDR3 spells CASSLAPGTGTSSYEQYF. DNA of the CDR3: TGCGCCAGCAGCTTAGCCCCCGGCACTGGCACCAGCTCCTACGAGCAGTACTTC.

The chain is built from TRBV4-3 and TRBJ1-2; no definite D call. Trimming pared 1 base from V and 1 base from J, leaving 19 bases between. Germline V gene sequence: CDR1 LGHNA, CDR2 YSLEER. The CDR3 loop spans 18 amino acids. Here the CDR3 DNA reads TGCGCCAGCAGCCAAGTACGGACCGCAACCCGGAATAACTATGGCTACACCTTC. The encoded protein is CASSQVRTATRNNYGYTF.

The sample holds one count of this clone. V is TRBV7-2 and J is TRBJ2-2; 7 bases match TRBD1. The CDR3 extends over 16 amino acids. Trimming at V came to 3 bases and at J to 2 bases, leaving 6 bases not matched to a gene. CDR1 SGHTA and CDR2 FQGNSA come from the germline V gene. As DNA, the CDR3 is TGTGCCAGCAGCTTCAATACAGGGGCAAACACCGGGGAGCTGTTTTTT. Its translation is CASSFNTGANTGELFF.

The chain employs TRBV19 and TRBJ2-1, with 11 bases that match TRBD2. Germline CDR1 LNHDA, CDR2 SQIVND (reference sequence). This CDR3 spans 16 amino acids. Trimming removed 6 bases from V and 0 bases from J; junction bases left unmatched: 4. CDR3 protein: CASRGLAASSYNEQFF. DNA for the CDR3: TGTGCCAGTAGGGGACTAGCGGCTAGCTCCTACAATGAGCAGTTCTTC.

The chain has TRBV9 and TRBJ1-4; D gene uncertain. The germline V gene has CDR1 SGDLS and CDR2 YYNGEE. V lost 2 bases to trimming and J lost 10 bases, with 15 bases between them. This CDR3 is built from 14 residues. CDR3 region: CASSVKPKGGKLFF. The DNA for the CDR3 is TGTGCCAGCAGCGTTAAACCGAAAGGCGGAAAACTGTTTTTT.

This clone was detected only a few times. V and J are TRBV5-1 and TRBJ1-4; no clear D. This CDR3 region has 15 residues. CDR1 is SGHRS, CDR2 YFSETQ, per germline. The V and J ends lost 2 bases and 0 bases respectively, with 8 bases between them. The CDR3 here is CASSFGRTTNEKLFF. The CDR3 DNA sequence: TGCGCCAGCAGCTTCGGACGGACAACTAATGAAAAACTGTTTTTT.

The rearrangement links TRBV9 to TRBJ2-3; a weak D match, TRBD2 (5 bases). The germline gives CDR1 SGDLS, CDR2 YYNGEE. This CDR3 has 18 amino acids. With 3 bases removed from V and 0 bases from J, the gap between germline ends came to 20 bases. As DNA, the CDR3 is TGTGCCAGCAGCGCCACGATAACAACTAGGACTAGCACAGATACGCAGTATTTT. Protein: CASSATITTRTSTDTQYF.

This chain joins TRBV4-2 and TRBJ2-1; 8 bases line up with TRBD2. CDR3 length: 17 residues. V lost 3 bases, J lost 6 bases, and 13 bases stayed unmatched. Germline lookup yields CDR1 LGHNA and CDR2 YNFKEQ. CDR3 amino acids: CASSHSTGLEYANEQFF. CDR3 in DNA: TGTGCCAGCAGCCATTCCACGGGACTAGAATACGCCAATGAGCAGTTCTTC.

This clone was detected once. The chain couples TRBV6-5 to TRBJ1-2; D is unclear. V gave up 6 bases and J gave up 4 bases, with 9 bases separating them. The CDR3 consists of 12 residues. Germline V CDR1 and CDR2: MNHEY, SVGAGI. CDR3 nucleotides: TGTGCCAGCAGCCAAGGGCCCTATGGCTACACCTTC. Residues: CASSQGPYGYTF.

The chain links TRBV10-3 to TRBJ2-3; 7 bases are shared with TRBD2. Unmatched junction bases numbered 6, after V lost 2 bases and J lost 4 bases. The CDR3 contains 15 residues. Germline values: CDR1 ENHRY, CDR2 SYGVKD. Here the CDR3 DNA reads TGTGCCATCAGTGAGATCGGGGGGTATTCAGATACGCAGTATTTT. This codes for CAISEIGGYSDTQYF.

The rearrangement links TRBV7-9 to TRBJ2-1; 15 bases line up with TRBD2. This CDR3 spans 18 amino acids. Trimming removed 4 bases from V and 3 bases from J; junction bases left unmatched: 7. The germline CDR1 and CDR2 sequences are SEHNR and FQNEAQ (reference sequence). CDR3 loop: CASSSGLAGGLLYNEQFF. The CDR3 nucleotides read TGTGCCAGCAGCTCGGGACTAGCGGGGGGACTTCTCTACAATGAGCAGTTCTTC.

The V and J genes are TRBV7-9 and TRBJ1-2, with unresolved D. The CDR3 runs to 13 residues. Trimming shortened V by 0 bases and J by 4 bases, and 6 bases separated the two germline ends. The germline V gene encodes CDR1 SEHNR and CDR2 FQNEAQ (reference sequence). The CDR3 loop reads CASSLAAGYGYTF. The CDR3, as DNA: TGTGCCAGCAGCTTAGCTGCAGGCTATGGCTACACCTTC.